This TCR beta chain was found in a study of PD-1 blockade in mismatch repair-deficient tumors. Study overall: Enrolled about 2013-2017, patients had progressing, pretreated mismatch repair-deficient cancers of 12 to 13 types.

V was clipped by 0 bases and J by 6 bases; unmatched bases: 7. The length of the CDR3 is 15 residues. Germline V gene sequence: CDR1 SGHNT, CDR2 YYREEE (reference sequence). To note about this clone: Its antigen is unidentified.

PCR or immunohistochemistry showed mismatch repair deficiency in every enrolled patient. Regarding the study as a whole: After pembrolizumab, tumor-resident clones rose rapidly, then generally contracted before radiologic responses.

Generated by immunoSEQ multiplex PCR, the TCRdb table keeps only in-frame clones and is missing some. The top ten hold around 1.5% of the sample, which has about 19,000 clones, roughly four fifths seen once. The TCR sequence derives from an adult with mismatch repair-deficient cancer. The sample consisted of PBMCs, taken 52 weeks after starting pembrolizumab. V gene TRBV5-4 combines with J gene TRBJ1-1; TRBD1 matches at 8 bases. CDR3 DNA sequence: TGTGCCAGCAGCTTGGCCAGGGGGCCCAACGCTGAAGCTTTCTTT. It is translated as CASSLARGPNAEAFF.